This TCR beta chain was captured by sequencing in a study of blood T cell repertoires in COVID-19. Only in-frame clones appear in the TCRdb table, and some are missing; sequencing was by immunoSEQ multiplex PCR. The sample comprises approximately 260,000 clones, approximately 86% of which are singletons, and more than 6% rests with the top ten. The sequence was obtained from a man aged 55 to 70 who had recovered from COVID-19. Material for sequencing was peripheral blood.

The CDR3, as DNA: TGTGCCAGCAGCTTAGTCGGCGGGGCGGCGGAGAGGCAGTACTTC. Encoded protein: CASSLVGGAAERQYF. J is TRBJ2-7 and V is TRBV7-9, with D possibly being TRBD2 (6 bases). The V end lost 1 base, the J end lost 9 bases, and 19 bases lay between the germline ends. The length of the CDR3 is 15 residues. The germline V gene encodes CDR1 SEHNR and CDR2 FQNEAQ (reference sequence).